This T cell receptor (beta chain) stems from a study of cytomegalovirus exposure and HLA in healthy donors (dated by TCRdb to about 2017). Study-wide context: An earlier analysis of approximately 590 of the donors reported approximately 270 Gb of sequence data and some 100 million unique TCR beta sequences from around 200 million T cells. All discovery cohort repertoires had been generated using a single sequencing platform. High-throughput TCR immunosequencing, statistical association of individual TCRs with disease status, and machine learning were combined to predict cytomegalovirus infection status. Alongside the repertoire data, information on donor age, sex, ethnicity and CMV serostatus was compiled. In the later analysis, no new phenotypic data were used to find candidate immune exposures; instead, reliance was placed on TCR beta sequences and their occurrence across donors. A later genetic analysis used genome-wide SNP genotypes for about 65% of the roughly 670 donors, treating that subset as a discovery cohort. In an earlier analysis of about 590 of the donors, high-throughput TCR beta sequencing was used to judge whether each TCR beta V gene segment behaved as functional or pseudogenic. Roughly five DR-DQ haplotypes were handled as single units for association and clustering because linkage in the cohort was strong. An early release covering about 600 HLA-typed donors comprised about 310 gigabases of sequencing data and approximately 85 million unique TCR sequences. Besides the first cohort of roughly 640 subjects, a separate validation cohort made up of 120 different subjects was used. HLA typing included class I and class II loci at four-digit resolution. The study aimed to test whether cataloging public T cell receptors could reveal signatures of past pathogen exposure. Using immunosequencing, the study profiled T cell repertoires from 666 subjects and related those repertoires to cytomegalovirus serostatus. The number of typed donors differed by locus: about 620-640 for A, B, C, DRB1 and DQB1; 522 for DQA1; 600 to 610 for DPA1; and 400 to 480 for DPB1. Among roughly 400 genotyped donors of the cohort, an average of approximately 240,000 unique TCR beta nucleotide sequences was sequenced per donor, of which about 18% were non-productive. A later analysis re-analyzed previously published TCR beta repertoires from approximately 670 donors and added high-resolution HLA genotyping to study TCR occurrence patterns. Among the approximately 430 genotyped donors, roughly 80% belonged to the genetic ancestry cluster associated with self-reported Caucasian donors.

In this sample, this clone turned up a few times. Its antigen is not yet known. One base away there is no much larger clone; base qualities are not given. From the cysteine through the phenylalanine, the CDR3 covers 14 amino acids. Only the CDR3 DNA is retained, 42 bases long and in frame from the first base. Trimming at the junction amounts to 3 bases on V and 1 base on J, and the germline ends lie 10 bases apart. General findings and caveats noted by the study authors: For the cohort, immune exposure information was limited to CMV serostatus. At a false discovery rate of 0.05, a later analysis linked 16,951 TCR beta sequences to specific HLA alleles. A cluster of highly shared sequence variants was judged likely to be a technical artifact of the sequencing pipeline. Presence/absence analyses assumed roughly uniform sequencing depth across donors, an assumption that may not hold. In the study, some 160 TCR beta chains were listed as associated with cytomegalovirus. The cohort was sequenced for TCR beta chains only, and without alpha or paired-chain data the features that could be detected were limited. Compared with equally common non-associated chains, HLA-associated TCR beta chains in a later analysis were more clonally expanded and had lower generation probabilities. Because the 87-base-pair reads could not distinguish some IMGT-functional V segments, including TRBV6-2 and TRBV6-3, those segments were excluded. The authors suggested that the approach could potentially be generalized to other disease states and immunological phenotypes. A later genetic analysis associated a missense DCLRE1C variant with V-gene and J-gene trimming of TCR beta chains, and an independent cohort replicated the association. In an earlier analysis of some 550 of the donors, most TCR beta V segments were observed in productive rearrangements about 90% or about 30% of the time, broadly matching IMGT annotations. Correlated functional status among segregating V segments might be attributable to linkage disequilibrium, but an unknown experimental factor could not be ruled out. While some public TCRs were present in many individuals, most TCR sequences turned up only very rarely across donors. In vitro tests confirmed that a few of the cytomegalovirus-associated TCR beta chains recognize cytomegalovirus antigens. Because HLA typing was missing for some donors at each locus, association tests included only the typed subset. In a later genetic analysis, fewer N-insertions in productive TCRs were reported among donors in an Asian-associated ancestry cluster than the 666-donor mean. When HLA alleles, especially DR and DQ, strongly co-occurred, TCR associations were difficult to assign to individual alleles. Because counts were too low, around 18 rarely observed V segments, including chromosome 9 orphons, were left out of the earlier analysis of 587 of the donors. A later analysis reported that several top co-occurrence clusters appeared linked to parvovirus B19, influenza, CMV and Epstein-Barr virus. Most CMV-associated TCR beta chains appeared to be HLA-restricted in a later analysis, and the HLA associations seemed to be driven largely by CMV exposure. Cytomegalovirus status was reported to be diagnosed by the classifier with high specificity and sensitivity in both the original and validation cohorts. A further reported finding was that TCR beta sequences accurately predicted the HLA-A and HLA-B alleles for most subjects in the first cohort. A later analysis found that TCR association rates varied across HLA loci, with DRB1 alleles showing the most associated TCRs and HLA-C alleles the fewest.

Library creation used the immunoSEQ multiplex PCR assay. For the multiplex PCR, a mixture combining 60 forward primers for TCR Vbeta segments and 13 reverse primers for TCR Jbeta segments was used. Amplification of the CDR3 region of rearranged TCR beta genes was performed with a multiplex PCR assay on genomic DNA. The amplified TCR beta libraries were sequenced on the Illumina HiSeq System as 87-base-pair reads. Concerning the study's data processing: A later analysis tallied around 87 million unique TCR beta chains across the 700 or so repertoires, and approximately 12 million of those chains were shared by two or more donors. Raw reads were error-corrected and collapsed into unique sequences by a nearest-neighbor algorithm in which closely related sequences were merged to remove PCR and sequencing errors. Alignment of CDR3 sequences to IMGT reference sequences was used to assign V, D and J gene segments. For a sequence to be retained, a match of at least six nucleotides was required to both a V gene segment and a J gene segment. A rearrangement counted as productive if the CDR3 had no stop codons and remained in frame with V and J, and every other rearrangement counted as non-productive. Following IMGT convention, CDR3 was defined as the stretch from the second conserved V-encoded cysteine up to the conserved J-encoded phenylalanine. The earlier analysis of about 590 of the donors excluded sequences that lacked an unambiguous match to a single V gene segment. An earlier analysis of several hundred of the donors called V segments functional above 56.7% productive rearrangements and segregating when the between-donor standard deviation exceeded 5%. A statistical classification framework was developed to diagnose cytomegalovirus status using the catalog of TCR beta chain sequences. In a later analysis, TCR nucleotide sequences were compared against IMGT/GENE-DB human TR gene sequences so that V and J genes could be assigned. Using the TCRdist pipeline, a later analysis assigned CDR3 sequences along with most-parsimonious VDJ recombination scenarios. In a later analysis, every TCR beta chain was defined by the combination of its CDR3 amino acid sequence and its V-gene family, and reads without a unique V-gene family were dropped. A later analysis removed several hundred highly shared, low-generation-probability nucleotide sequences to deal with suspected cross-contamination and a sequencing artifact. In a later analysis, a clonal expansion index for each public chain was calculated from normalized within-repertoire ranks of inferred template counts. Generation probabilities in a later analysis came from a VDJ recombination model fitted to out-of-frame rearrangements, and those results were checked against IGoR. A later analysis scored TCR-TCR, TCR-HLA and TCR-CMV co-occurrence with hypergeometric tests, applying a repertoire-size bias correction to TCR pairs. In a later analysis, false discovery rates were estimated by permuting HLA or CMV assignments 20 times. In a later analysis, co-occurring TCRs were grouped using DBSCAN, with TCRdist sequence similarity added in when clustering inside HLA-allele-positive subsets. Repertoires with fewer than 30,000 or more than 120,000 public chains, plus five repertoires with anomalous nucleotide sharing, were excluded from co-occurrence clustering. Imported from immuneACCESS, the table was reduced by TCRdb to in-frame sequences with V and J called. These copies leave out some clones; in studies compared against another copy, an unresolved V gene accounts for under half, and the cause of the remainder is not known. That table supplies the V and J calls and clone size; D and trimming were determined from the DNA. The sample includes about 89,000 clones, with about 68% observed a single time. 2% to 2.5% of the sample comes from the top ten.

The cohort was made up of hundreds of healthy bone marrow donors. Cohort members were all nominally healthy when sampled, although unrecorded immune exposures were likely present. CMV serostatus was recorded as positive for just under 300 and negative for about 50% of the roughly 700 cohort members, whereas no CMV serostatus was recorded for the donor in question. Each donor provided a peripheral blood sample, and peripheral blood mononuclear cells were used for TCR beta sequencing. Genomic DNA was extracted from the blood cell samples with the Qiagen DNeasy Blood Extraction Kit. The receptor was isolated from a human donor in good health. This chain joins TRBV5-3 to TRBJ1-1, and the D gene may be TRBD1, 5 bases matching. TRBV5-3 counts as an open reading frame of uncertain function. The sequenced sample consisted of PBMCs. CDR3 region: CARSWIQENTEAFF. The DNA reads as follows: TGTGCCAGAAGCTGGATACAGGAGAACACTGAAGCTTTCTTT.